The source of this TCR beta chain is a study of CD8+ T cells in alopecia areata. This clone turned up a few times. Treatment in this sample: oral pan-JAK inhibitor, 5-10 mg twice daily. Germline CDR1 LGHNA, CDR2 YNFKEQ. The CDR3 sequence is 15 residues long. V dropped 0 bases and J dropped 5 bases, with 13 bases sitting between them. In each case, RNA was isolated and then reverse transcribed into cDNA as the sequencing template. The protocol was immunoSEQ multiplex PCR, while the TCRdb copy is restricted to in-frame clones and leaves out a portion. This table has 90,000 to 130,000 clones, 50% to 75% appearing once.

Here the sequenced sample was CD8+ T cells sorted from blood, taken at week 24, from a patient treated with tofacitinib. The source of this sequence is a human donor with alopecia areata. V is TRBV4-2 and J is TRBJ2-5; D is ambiguous. CDR3 nucleotides: TGTGCCAGCAGCCAAGATCTAGGGTTGGGGGAGACCCAGTACTTC. This sequence encodes CASSQDLGLGETQYF.